The rows below give T cell receptor beta chains drawn from one sample of a study of neoadjuvant anti-PD-1 for oral cavity cancer. Method: immunoSEQ multiplex PCR; TCRdb's copy keeps in-frame clones and lacks some. The sample shows 7,600 or so clones, 55% to 70% of them seen only once. This material consisted of PBMCs, taken after nivolumab (anti-PD-1) treatment. The receptors stem from a person between 40 and 80 years old with oral cavity squamous cell carcinoma. CDR3s include the opening cysteine and the closing phenylalanine or tryptophan. D genes are given only for firm matches. The size field is filled for only some rows; it gives once, few, many or a size class.

clone_size | d_call | j_call | v_call | cdr3_nt | cdr3_aa
NA | NA | TRBJ2-1 | TRBV7-9 | TGTGCCAGCAGCTTAGTTGGGTCCCCCCTCGGGTTCTTC | CASSLVGSPLGFF
once | TRBD1 | TRBJ1-5 | TRBV19 | TGTGCCAGTACCGGACAGGGATTGGGTCTTCATCAGCCCCAGCATTTT | CASTGQGLGLHQPQHF
NA | NA | TRBJ1-1 | TRBV7-9 | TGTGCCAGCAGCTTAGTTAGGGGGGTCGTCATGAACACTGAAGCTTTCTTT | CASSLVRGVVMNTEAFF
NA | NA | TRBJ1-6 | TRBV7-9 | TGTGCCAGCATGGAGATAGGCGAGGAAACATATAATTCACCCCTCCACTTT | CASMEIGEETYNSPLHF
NA | NA | TRBJ2-1 | TRBV7-2 | TGTGCCAGCAGCTTAGGACAAAACGGGGTTCGCGTTTTCTTC | CASSLGQNGVRVFF
few | NA | TRBJ1-2 | TRBV6-1 | TGTGCCAGCAGTGAACCTCCGGACAACTATGGCTACACCTTC | CASSEPPDNYGYTF
NA | TRBD1 | TRBJ1-2 | TRBV6-1 | TGTGCCAGCGTAAGGGACAGGGGACACTATGGCTACACCTTC | CASVRDRGHYGYTF
NA | NA | TRBJ1-5 | TRBV7-2 | TGTGCCAGCAGCTTCCCAGGAGGAGGCAATCAGCCCCAGCATTTT | CASSFPGGGNQPQHF
NA | TRBD1 | TRBJ2-6 | TRBV7-9 | TGTGCCAGCAGCTTAGGGCCGGGGACAGGTATAGCGGGGGCCAACGTCCTGACTTTC | CASSLGPGTGIAGANVLTF
NA | NA | TRBJ2-5 | TRBV5-6 | TGTGCCAGCAGCTACAGACCAGGGAAGCGAATGGGAGAGACCCAGTACTTC | CASSYRPGKRMGETQYF
NA | TRBD2 | TRBJ2-3 | TRBV10-3 | TGTGCCATCAGTGACCCGACTAGCAGATCCACAGATACGCAGTATTTT | CAISDPTSRSTDTQYF
few | NA | TRBJ1-1 | TRBV5-8 | TGTGCCAGCAGCTGGGGGTGGAACACTGAAGCTTTCTTT | CASSWGWNTEAFF
NA | NA | TRBJ2-2 | TRBV19 | TGTGCCAGTAGTATATCCGTTCAGGGGTTGAACACCGGGGAGCTGTTTTTT | CASSISVQGLNTGELFF
few | TRBD1 | TRBJ1-5 | TRBV15 | TGTGCCACCAGCCCGGGACAGGGGGCGGGGCAGCCCCAGCATTTT | CATSPGQGAGQPQHF
NA | NA | TRBJ2-1 | TRBV6-5 | TGTGCCAGCAGTTACTCGGGGGGGCGATGGGGTGAGCAGTTCTTC | CASSYSGGRWGEQFF
NA | NA | TRBJ2-1 | TRBV6-1 | TGTGCCAGCAGTTATAGCTCCTACAATGAGCAGTTCTTC | CASSYSSYNEQFF
NA | NA | TRBJ2-5 | TRBV10-1 | TGCGCCAGCAGTGAGTCTGGGGGGTTGGAGACCCAGTACTTC | CASSESGGLETQYF
NA | NA | TRBJ1-2 | TRBV6-6 | TGTGCCAGCAGTACCTCGGGGGCGGAATATGGCTACACCTTC | CASSTSGAEYGYTF
NA | NA | TRBJ2-2 | TRBV19 | TGTGCCAGTAGTAATCCGAACACCGGGGAGCTGTTTTTT | CASSNPNTGELFF
NA | NA | TRBJ2-2 | TRBV4-3 | TGCGCCAGCAGCCAAGGGCCAGGGGGGACCGGGGAGCTGTTTTTT | CASSQGPGGTGELFF
NA | NA | TRBJ1-1 | TRBV11-2 | TGTGCCAGCAGCTTAAGAAACACTGAAGCTTTCTTT | CASSLRNTEAFF
NA | TRBD1 | TRBJ1-5 | TRBV19 | TGTGCCAGTAGTACCCCGGGACAGGGGGCAGGTCAGCCCCAGCATTTT | CASSTPGQGAGQPQHF
NA | NA | TRBJ1-1 | TRBV9 | TGTGCCAGCAGCGTATCCCCAGGGGACAAGAACACTGAAGCTTTCTTT | CASSVSPGDKNTEAFF
NA | TRBD2 | TRBJ2-7 | TRBV27 | TGTGCCAGCAGGTTAGCGGGGGGCCACGAGCAGTACTTC | CASRLAGGHEQYF
NA | NA | TRBJ2-1 | TRBV6-1 | TGTGCCAGCACGGGGGACCACCATGGGGTCAATGAGCAGTTCTTC | CASTGDHHGVNEQFF
NA | NA | TRBJ2-5 | TRBV5-8 | TGTGCCAGCAGCACCCAGAGGGAGACCCAGTACTTC | CASSTQRETQYF
NA | NA | TRBJ1-1 | TRBV6-4 | TGTGCCAGCAGACGGCCGGGACGGACAAACACTGAAGCTTTCTTT | CASRRPGRTNTEAFF
NA | NA | TRBJ1-1 | TRBV5-5 | TGTGCCAGCAGCTGGGGGGTTATTAAGAACACTGAAGCTTTCTTT | CASSWGVIKNTEAFF
few | TRBD1 | TRBJ1-2 | TRBV4-2 | TGTGCCAGCAGCCAAGCCGGGACAGGGTCCGGCTACACCTTC | CASSQAGTGSGYTF
NA | NA | TRBJ2-3 | TRBV2 | TGTGCCAGCAGCTGGTGGGCTAACGGTCGCACAGATACGCAGTATTTT | CASSWWANGRTDTQYF
NA | TRBD1 | TRBJ1-1 | TRBV15 | TGTGCCACCAGCAGAGATCGGACAGGGCGAGTGAACACTGAAGCTTTCTTT | CATSRDRTGRVNTEAFF
NA | NA | TRBJ1-2 | TRBV4-1 | TGCGCCAGCAGCCCCCCGGGATTCTATGGCTACACCTTC | CASSPPGFYGYTF
NA | NA | TRBJ2-3 | TRBV7-6 | TGTGCCAGCAGCTTAGTCCCGTTTAGCACAGATACGCAGTATTTT | CASSLVPFSTDTQYF
NA | TRBD1 | TRBJ2-1 | TRBV7-9 | TGTGCCAGCAGCTTAGCGCAAGGGGGCGTCCGCAGCTCCTACAATGAGCAGTTCTTC | CASSLAQGGVRSSYNEQFF
few | TRBD2 | TRBJ2-7 | TRBV15 | TGTGCCACCAGCAGAGTAACTAGCGGGGGGTATGAGCAGTACTTC | CATSRVTSGGYEQYF
medium-sized | NA | TRBJ1-1 | TRBV2 | TGTGCCAGCATGGACACCTGGCGGGAAGCTTTCTTT | CASMDTWREAFF
NA | NA | TRBJ2-3 | TRBV15 | TGTGCCACCAGCAGAGACAGCACAGATACGCAGTATTTT | CATSRDSTDTQYF
NA | NA | TRBJ2-3 | TRBV2 | TGTGCCAGCACCCGCAGGGAACTTGCCTACACAGATACGCAGTATTTT | CASTRRELAYTDTQYF
NA | NA | TRBJ1-1 | TRBV6-5 | TGTGCCAGCAATCAGGGAGGGGGTATGAACACTGAAGCTTTCTTT | CASNQGGGMNTEAFF
NA | NA | TRBJ2-1 | TRBV19 | TGTGCCAGTAGTATTGGGGGGGGCACAGACGAGCAGTTCTTC | CASSIGGGTDEQFF
NA | NA | TRBJ2-2 | TRBV5-1 | TGCGCCAGCAGCCTCTTACAGGGTACCGGGGAGCTGTTTTTT | CASSLLQGTGELFF
NA | NA | TRBJ2-1 | TRBV7-2 | TGTGCCAGCAGCTTAGCCGTAGGAGGCACCTACAATGAGCAGTTCTTC | CASSLAVGGTYNEQFF
NA | NA | TRBJ1-4 | TRBV19 | TGTGCCAGTAGTATAGGGCAGCTTAATGAAAAACTGTTTTTT | CASSIGQLNEKLFF
NA | NA | TRBJ1-1 | TRBV6-6 | TGTGCCAGCTTGAGGGGGGTCGGGGTGAACACTGAAGCTTTCTTT | CASLRGVGVNTEAFF
few | NA | TRBJ1-3 | TRBV4-3 | TGCGCCAGCAGCCAAGAGGGACAACCATACTCTGGAAACACCATATATTTT | CASSQEGQPYSGNTIYF
NA | NA | TRBJ1-4 | TRBV11-2 | TGTGCCAGCACCATGGACAGACTTAATGAAAAACTGTTTTTT | CASTMDRLNEKLFF
few | TRBD1 | TRBJ1-1 | TRBV2 | TGTGCCAGCAGGACAGGGGCAAACACTGAAGCTTTCTTT | CASRTGANTEAFF
NA | TRBD1 | TRBJ1-4 | TRBV11-2 | TGTGCCAGCAGCTCAGGTGGGACAGGGACGGAAAAACTGTTTTTT | CASSSGGTGTEKLFF